The 5 T cell receptor beta chains reported below all come from one sample, sequenced in a study of T cell responses to AZD1222 COVID-19 vaccine. TCRdb's table, derived via immunoSEQ multiplex PCR, lists solely in-frame clones and lacks some. There are 69,000 or so clones in the sample; 87% occur only once, and around 1.3% lies in the top ten. Sequenced here: peripheral blood, sampled 28 days after the second AZD1222 dose. These receptors were taken from an adult who received the AZD1222 COVID-19 vaccine.

CDR3 region: CASSLSQGQPQHF. The CDR3 region has the DNA TGTGCCAGCAGCTTGTCTCAGGGCCAGCCCCAGCATTTT. This chain uses TRBV7-2 with TRBJ1-5, with D perhaps TRBD1 (5 bases). Trimming removed 3 bases at V and 7 bases at J, with 10 bases between. CDR3 size: 13 residues. The germline V gene has CDR1 SGHTA and CDR2 FQGNSA. Supplemented by reference TRBV7-2 and TRBJ1-5, the full variable domain reads GAGVSQSPSNKVTEKGKDVELRCDPISGHTALYWYRQSLGQGLEFLIYFQGNSAPDKSGLPSDRFSAERTGGSVSTLTIQRTQQEDSAVYLCASSLSQGQPQHFGDGTRLSIL.

This clone was recorded once. The CDR3 nucleotides read TGTGCCAGCAGTTTGGAATATGCTCAGCCCCAGCATTTT. This gives the protein CASSLEYAQPQHF. The rearrangement joins TRBV27 to TRBJ1-5; D is ambiguous. Germline V gene data show CDR1 as MNHEY and CDR2 as SMNVEV (reference sequence). The germline V and J ends were trimmed by 3 bases and 6 bases, with 9 bases remaining between them. This CDR3 is built from 13 residues.

The rearrangement links TRBV19 to TRBJ2-3, with 9 nucleotides matching TRBD2. CDR3 length: 16 amino acids. V was clipped by 4 bases and J by 4 bases; unmatched bases: 9. Germline V gene lookup returns CDR1 LNHDA and CDR2 SQIVND (reference sequence). The CDR3 nucleotides read TGTGCCAGTAGTAAAGCGGGAGGATTAGACTCAGATACGCAGTATTTT. Translated, it gives CASSKAGGLDSDTQYF.

Note on this clone: Other DNA sequences in this sample translate to the same CDR3. The chain combines TRBV12-3 or TRBV12-4 with TRBJ1-1; unclear D gene. The CDR3 loop spans 13 amino acids. The germline V and J ends were trimmed by 3 bases and 0 bases, with 5 bases remaining between them. This chain's CDR3 is CASSLGMNTEAFF. The CDR3, as DNA: TGTGCCAGCAGTTTGGGCATGAACACTGAAGCTTTCTTT.

V and J are TRBV18 and TRBJ1-6; D gene unclear. Per germline, CDR1 KGHSH and CDR2 LQKENI. V was shortened by 2 bases and J by 5 bases, with 10 bases between the two germline ends. The CDR3 is made up of 15 amino acids. The CDR3 spells CASSPAGRNNSPLHF. The CDR3 region has the DNA TGTGCCAGCTCACCAGCCGGACGCAATAATTCACCCCTCCACTTT.